The present entry profiles one T cell receptor beta chain with its context. The data originate from a study of cytotoxic CD8 clonotypes in ibrutinib-treated CLL. Study background: The authors obtained response samples at a median of around eleven months of treatment, range 6 to 36.

Clones were sequenced by immunoSEQ multiplex PCR, and TCRdb holds only the in-frame ones, with some missing. The profile shows roughly 330,000 clones, roughly two thirds of them singletons. Germline CDR1 is MRHNA and CDR2 is SNTAGT. Unmatched junction bases numbered 7, after V lost 4 bases and J lost 6 bases. CDR3 size: 16 residues. The chain recombines TRBV6-4 with TRBJ2-1; 12 bases line up with TRBD2. Sequenced material: PBMCs, taken after 36 months of ibrutinib treatment. The clonotype comes from a human donor with chronic lymphocytic leukemia. This CDR3 is CASSALTSGRINEQFF. CDR3 bases: TGTGCCAGCAGTGCATTGACTAGCGGGAGAATCAATGAGCAGTTCTTC.